Below are 16 T cell receptor beta chains sequenced from a single sample in a study of cytomegalovirus exposure and HLA in healthy donors (TCRdb year 2017). The library was made by the immunoSEQ multiplex PCR assay. For the multiplex PCR, a mixture combining 60 forward primers for TCR Vbeta segments and 13 reverse primers for TCR Jbeta segments was used. The immuneACCESS repertoire file appears here via TCRdb, limited to in-frame rearrangements. These files lack a portion of the clones; in checked studies, under half of the deficit traces to unresolved V genes, and the cause of the others is not known. Within this sample are approximately 100,000 clones, with 77% of them counted one time only. The ten most abundant clones make up around 9.9% of the sample. Sequenced: PBMCs. Every receptor here comes from a man between 40 and 49 years old in good health and CMV-seropositive.

In DNA form, the CDR3 reads TGTGCCAGCAGCTTAGATTTTGAGGTACAGGGCCTAGCTACGCCCCAGCATTTT. Protein: CASSLDFEVQGLATPQHF. This chain connects TRBV7-9 to TRBJ1-5, with a weak D call TRBD1 (6 bases). Trimming took off 1 base at V and 9 bases at J, with 25 bases between the two ends. The CDR3 totals 18 residues. Looked up from germline, CDR1 is SEHNR and CDR2 is FQNEAQ (reference sequence).

The chain joins TRBV9 to TRBJ2-5, with D uncertain. V lost 4 bases and J 3 bases, leaving 4 bases between the germline ends. CDR1 and CDR2 from the germline V gene are SGDLS and YYNGEE. The CDR3 has 11 residues. Here the CDR3 reads CASSREETQYF. The DNA of the CDR3 is TGTGCCAGCAGCCGAGAAGAGACCCAGTACTTC.

The sample holds a few counts of this clone. CDR3: CASSQGPTGFYGYTF. CDR3 DNA: TGCGCCAGCAGCCAAGGCCCTACAGGGTTCTATGGCTACACCTTC. The gene calls are TRBV4-3 and TRBJ1-2; the D gene is possibly TRBD1 (6 bases). Germline V gene sequence: CDR1 LGHNA, CDR2 YSLEER. The CDR3 has 15 residues. V was cut by 1 base and J by 4 bases, with 13 bases left in between.

The V call is TRBV9, the J call TRBJ1-1; D call uncertain. This CDR3 comprises 18 residues. Germline-derived CDR1 and CDR2 are SGDLS and YYNGEE. Trimming left V 4 bases short and J 0 bases short, with 22 bases between. As DNA, the CDR3 is TGTGCCAGCAGCTCCAACCCAGACAAGACCGACCTGAACACTGAAGCTTTCTTT. Its protein product is CASSSNPDKTDLNTEAFF.

The J gene is TRBJ1-3, the V gene TRBV5-6; D is possibly TRBD1 (6 bases). The ends were cut back, 2 bases at V and 4 bases at J, with 16 bases in the middle. Germline CDR1 reads SGHDT; CDR2 reads YYEEEE. The CDR3 contains 16 residues. The CDR3: CASSFPGGAYGNTIYF. Written as DNA, the CDR3 is TGTGCCAGCAGCTTTCCGGGGGGCGCTTACGGAAACACCATATATTTT. The full variable domain, completed using reference TRBV5-6 and TRBJ1-3, is DAGVTQSPTHLIKTRGQQVTLRCSPKSGHDTVSWYQQALGQGPQFIFQYYEEEERQRGNFPDRFSGHQFPNYSSELNVNALLLGDSALYLCASSFPGGAYGNTIYFGEGSWLTVV.

J is TRBJ2-3 and V is TRBV28, with unresolved D. The CDR3 contains 14 residues. V dropped 3 bases and J dropped 1 base, with 8 bases sitting between them. Germline lookup yields CDR1 MDHEN and CDR2 SYDVKM. CDR3 sequence: CASSLGRGTDTQYF. As DNA, the CDR3 is TGTGCCAGCAGTTTGGGCAGAGGCACAGATACGCAGTATTTT.

The chain uses TRBV7-6 and TRBJ2-1; 8 bases are shared with TRBD2. Per the germline V gene, CDR1 is SGHVS and CDR2 is FNYEAQ. J was trimmed by 5 bases and V by 5 bases; bases with no gene match: 17. This CDR3 has 18 residues. DNA of the CDR3: TGTGCCAGCAGCCCCTTCGCGGGGGGCCCTGCCCGAAACAATGAGCAGTTCTTC. This gives the protein CASSPFAGGPARNNEQFF.

This clone was found once. The chain combines TRBV4-3 with TRBJ1-6; D perhaps matches TRBD1 (6 bases). V dropped 1 base and J dropped 10 bases, with 20 bases sitting between them. The germline CDR1 and CDR2 sequences are LGHNA and YSLEER. The CDR3 sequence is 17 residues long. The CDR3 region has the DNA TGCGCCAGCAGCCAAGCAGAACAGACAGGCGCCGGATCACCCCTCCACTTT. Its translation: CASSQAEQTGAGSPLHF.

The chain couples TRBV28 to TRBJ2-1, with TRBD1 matching 8 bases. The CDR3 runs 16 residues. J lost 1 base, V lost 4 bases, and 6 bases had no gene match. Looked up from germline, CDR1 is MDHEN and CDR2 is SYDVKM. The DNA for the CDR3 is TGTGCCAGCAGTTCGCAGGACAGGGAATCCTACAATGAGCAGTTCTTC. Translation: CASSSQDRESYNEQFF.

The V call is TRBV28, the J call TRBJ1-2, with TRBD1 as a possible D gene (6 bases). The germline CDR1 and CDR2 sequences are MDHEN and SYDVKM. Between the trimmed V and J ends, which lost 3 bases and 7 bases, there was a span of 18 bases. The CDR3 has 15 amino acids. CDR3 in DNA: TGTGCCAGCAGTTTTCTGGCAGGGACACCGGGTGGCTACACCTTC. Amino acids: CASSFLAGTPGGYTF.

The V call is TRBV27, the J call TRBJ1-2, with TRBD1 matching over 7 bases. Germline trimming cut 3 bases from V and 1 base from J; bases unmatched to any gene: 5. The CDR3 totals 15 residues. Germline V gene lookup returns CDR1 MNHEY and CDR2 SMNVEV (reference sequence). The CDR3 protein is CASSLWGQLNYGYTF. The CDR3 region has the DNA TGTGCCAGCAGTTTGTGGGGACAGCTTAACTATGGCTACACCTTC.

This sequence joins TRBV6-1 and TRBJ1-1; D may be TRBD1 (6 bases). Trimming shortened V by 3 bases and J by 3 bases, and 8 bases separated the two germline ends. Looked up from germline, CDR1 is MNHNS and CDR2 is SASEGT. The CDR3 has 13 residues. CDR3: CASSEGAHTEAFF. CDR3 sequence (DNA): TGTGCCAGCAGTGAGGGGGCGCACACTGAAGCTTTCTTT.

The CDR3 bases are TGTGCCAGCAGCTTAGAGGACAGGCGGAACACCATATATTTT. As protein: CASSLEDRRNTIYF. This chain connects TRBV13 to TRBJ1-3; 7 nucleotides line up with TRBD1. The trim removed 1 base at V and 7 bases at J, leaving 4 bases unmatched. Per germline, CDR1 PRHDT and CDR2 FYEKMQ (reference sequence). The CDR3 is 14 residues long.

The CDR3 spells CASTRTGGEKLFF. The CDR3, as DNA: TGTGCCAGCACGCGGACAGGGGGCGAAAAACTGTTTTTT. V gene TRBV7-8 combines with J gene TRBJ1-4; TRBD1 matches 11 bases. V gave up 7 bases and J gave up 8 bases; unmatched junction bases: 3. The CDR3 sequence is 13 residues long. Germline V lookup: CDR1 SGHVS, CDR2 FQNEAQ.

J is TRBJ2-7 and V is TRBV7-6; the D gene is possibly TRBD2 (6 bases). The V gene lost 5 bases and the J gene lost 6 bases, with 14 bases spanning the gap. Germline CDR1 is SGHVS and CDR2 is FNYEAQ. The CDR3 totals 13 residues. Here the CDR3 reads CASSPMGGGEQYF. Here the CDR3 DNA reads TGTGCCAGCAGCCCAATGGGGGGAGGCGAGCAGTACTTC. Complete variable domain (other parts from reference TRBV7-6 and TRBJ2-7): GAGVSQSPRYKVTKRGQDVALRCDPISGHVSLYWYRQALGQGPEFLTYFNYEAQQDKSGLPNDRFSAERPEGSISTLTIQRTEQRDSAMYRCASSPMGGGEQYFGPGTRLTVT.

This sequence joins TRBV5-4 and TRBJ2-7, with TRBD1 identical over 8 bases. The CDR3 sequence is 15 residues long. CDR1 SGHNT and CDR2 YYREEE come from the germline V gene (reference sequence). The trim removed 0 bases at V and 0 bases at J, leaving 2 bases unmatched. This CDR3 is CASSLAGQGSYEQYF. CDR3 DNA: TGTGCCAGCAGCTTGGCCGGACAGGGCTCCTACGAGCAGTACTTC.